This T cell receptor beta chain was sequenced in a study of blood T cells in healthy people across ages (dated by TCRdb to between 2014 and 2017). In terms of the full investigation: In model experiments, template switching captured roughly one uniquely barcoded TCR beta cDNA molecule for every two T cells. Using the same blood draw, the study looked at two additional independent replicas of 1 million unique cDNA reads for two donors, one aged 18 to 30 and the other aged 80 or older. Four age groups were formed from the donors: young (average approximately 16 years), middle-aged (around 37), aged (approximately 60) and long-lived (around 82). To avoid experimental bias, donors of different ages were distributed randomly across sequencing lanes. To track age-related changes in TCR beta repertoire diversity, the study relied on deep sequencing normalized with unique cDNA molecular identifiers.

What the authors observed across the whole study: Conclusive comparison of naive and antigen-experienced compartments was prevented by the profiling of bulk unsorted PBMCs. Because donor CMV infection status was unknown, age-related changes in expanded clonotypes were potentially confounded. The percentage of naive T cells measured by flow cytometry correlated strongly with observed TCR beta diversity. As age increased, observed TCR beta diversity per million T cells dropped in a roughly linear way, and a significant reduction was already evident by age 40. Estimates of total diversity from one million sequenced T cells were regarded as lower bounds and underestimates. Compared with the aged group, the long-lived group had more naive CD4+ T cells, fewer expanded clones and increased TCR diversity, a pattern suggesting age selection.

The V end gives up 5 bases and the J end 2 bases, leaving 8 bases in the junction not matched to a gene. The cysteine opens and the phenylalanine closes a CDR3 of 15 amino acids. Here the CDR3 DNA is all that survives: 45 bases in frame from base 1. According to the germline V gene (reference sequence), CDR1 reads SEHNR and CDR2 reads FQNEAQ. Donors were roughly 40 systemically healthy Caucasian individuals from Russia aged roughly 6 to 90 years. Each donor gave ten milliliters of peripheral blood, drawn into EDTA-treated Vacutainer tubes. PBMCs were isolated by Ficoll-Paque density-gradient centrifugation, with at least 6.5 million obtained per sample. Trizol reagent was used to extract total RNA from the PBMCs, yielding at least 6 micrograms per sample. For every donor, an aliquot of PBMCs went through flow cytometry to measure the percentages of naive CD45RAhigh/CD27high T cells. This clonotype has a count of ten or more. No antigen is known for it. No clone much larger than this one lies a single base away; base qualities are absent.

The library relied on 5' RACE. The sequencer was an Illumina HiSeq 2500. The second PCR ran for roughly 6 to 11 cycles and used a J-beta primer mix along with a sample-barcoded 5' primer. A template-switch 5' adaptor carrying 12 random nucleotides introduced a unique molecular identifier onto each TCR beta cDNA molecule. Each sample yielded at least 3 million CDR3-containing paired-end reads. All of the RNA was converted into first-strand cDNA using the Mint cDNA synthesis kit, with a TRBC-specific oligonucleotide serving as the primer. Following uracil-DNA glycosylase treatment, a first 18-cycle PCR with universal primers M1SS and BC2_uni_R was performed on all cDNA. Regarding the original processing steps: For normalization, 1 million high-quality reads, each with a distinct molecular identifier, were randomly selected from each sample. Reads sharing molecular identifiers were discarded rather than binned into consensus sequences. MiTCR, run with a Q25 quality threshold and the strictest error-elimination algorithm, handled CDR3 identification, clonotype clustering and error correction. Lower-bound total TCR beta diversity was estimated with a nonparametric unseen species model using Euler transformation. TCRdb cleaned the public reads at Q25 with fastp, built clones with MiXCR and kept in-frame beta chains. When rows share a CDR3 protein, they turn into one entry using the most common DNA and genes. The V and J calls were determined by TCRdb, not by the authors. Recorded for this sample are roughly 900,000 distinct CDR3 sequences; more than 25% of them occurred a single time. The ten largest clones add up to 15% to 20% of the sample.

The clonotype originates from a woman older than 75 in good health. In this chain, TRBV7-9 is recombined with TRBJ2-7, with 8 middle bases fitting TRBD1. Sample: blood. The base sequence is TGTGCCAGCAGCATCGACAGGGGATGGCCCTACGAGCAGTACTTC. It codes for CASSIDRGWPYEQYF.